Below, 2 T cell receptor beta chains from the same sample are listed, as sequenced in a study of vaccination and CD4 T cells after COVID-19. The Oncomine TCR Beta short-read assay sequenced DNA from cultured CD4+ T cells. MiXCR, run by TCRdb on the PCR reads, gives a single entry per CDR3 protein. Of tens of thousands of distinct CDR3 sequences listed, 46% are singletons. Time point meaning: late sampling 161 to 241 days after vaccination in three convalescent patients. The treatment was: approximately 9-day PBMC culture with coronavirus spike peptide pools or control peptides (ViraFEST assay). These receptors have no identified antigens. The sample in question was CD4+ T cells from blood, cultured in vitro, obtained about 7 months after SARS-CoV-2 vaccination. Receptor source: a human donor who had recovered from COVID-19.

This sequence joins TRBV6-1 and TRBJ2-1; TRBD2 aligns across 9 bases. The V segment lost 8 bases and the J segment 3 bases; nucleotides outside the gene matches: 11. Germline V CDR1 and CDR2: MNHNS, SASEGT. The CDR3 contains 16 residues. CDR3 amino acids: CASGTGVAGDYNEQFF. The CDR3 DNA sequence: TGTGCCAGCGGTACGGGGGTAGCGGGGGACTACAATGAGCAGTTCTTC.

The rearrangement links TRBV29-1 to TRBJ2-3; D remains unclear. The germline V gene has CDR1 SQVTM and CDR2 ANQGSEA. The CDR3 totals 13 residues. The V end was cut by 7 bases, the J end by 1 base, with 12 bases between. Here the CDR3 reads CSEGSGGTDTQYF. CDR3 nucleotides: TGCAGCGAGGGCAGTGGAGGCACAGATACGCAGTATTTT.